Each of the 3 T cell receptor beta chains below was sequenced from the same sample in a study of blood T cell repertoires in COVID-19. The repertoire was sequenced with immunoSEQ multiplex PCR; TCRdb's copy has only in-frame clones and lacks some. Of some 420,000 clones listed, 80% to 90% are singletons. What was sequenced was PBMCs or T cells enriched from blood (not recorded which). These receptors originate from a man between 25 and 39 years old who had recovered from COVID-19.

The chain joins TRBV12-5 to TRBJ1-2; TRBD1 aligns across 7 bases. The CDR3 is 16 residues long. With 3 bases clipped from V and 2 bases from J, the junction kept 9 bases outside the gene matches. Germline V CDR1 and CDR2: LGHNT, FRNRAP. Here the CDR3 reads CASGFLGTASNYGYTF. Here the CDR3 DNA reads TGTGCTAGTGGTTTTTTAGGGACAGCCTCAAACTATGGCTACACCTTC.

The CDR3 here is CASNLAGGGAKNIQYF. Here the CDR3 DNA reads TGTGCCAGCAACCTAGCGGGAGGGGGGGCCAAAAACATTCAGTACTTC. The genes are TRBV28 and TRBJ2-4, with TRBD2 matching over 12 bases. Trimming took 7 bases from V and 1 from J; bases not matched to a gene: 5. The CDR3 has 16 amino acids. From germline, CDR1 is MDHEN and CDR2 SYDVKM.

The rearrangement joins TRBV12-3 or TRBV12-4 to TRBJ1-1, with 7 bases aligning to TRBD1. The V and J ends lost 6 bases and 5 bases, in that order; junction bases with no gene match: 3. The CDR3 runs 12 residues. CDR3 region: CASRHRGTEAFF. CDR3 bases: TGTGCCAGCAGACACAGGGGTACTGAAGCTTTCTTT.